This T cell receptor (beta chain) was sequenced in a study of beta chain features in type 1 diabetes listed by TCRdb under 2018. Regarding the study in general: Mean age, gender distribution, total cell number and subset yield were not different between patients and healthy donors. A total of some 100,000,000 sorted cells were examined across all samples, and the number of cells per subset was strongly correlated with RNA yield. In the study, recently diagnosed type 1 diabetes patients and matched healthy donors were compared on the TCRB repertoires of their sorted circulating CD4+ T cell subsets. Regulatory and stem cell-like memory subsets were obtained from only 8 patients and roughly eight healthy donors, while naive and central memory subsets were obtained from all 30 or so donors.

Via the germline V gene, CDR1 is MGHDK and CDR2 SYGVNS. The CDR3 runs 14 amino acids, cysteine and phenylalanine included. Only the CDR3 part of the read is kept: 42 bases, read in frame from the first base. V was cut back by 4 bases and J by 4 bases, leaving a gap of 13 bases between them. Each donor gave one peripheral blood draw, averaging approximately 0.12 L, which was collected into heparinised tubes. Using a panel that included CD45RO, CCR7, CD25, CD127, CD95 and CD27, naive, central memory, regulatory and stem cell-like memory CD4+ T cells were sorted on a BD FACSAria II. All sorted populations exceeded 95% purity. PBMCs were isolated right away by Lymphoprep density gradient centrifugation and were stained directly, without culture. To minimize batch effects, samples were stained and sorted in pairs, one healthy donor with one patient per experiment. Turning to this clone: The antigen this receptor binds is unknown. No base quality information exists; no much larger clone differs at one position.

The High Capacity cDNA Reverse Transcription Kit was used to reverse transcribe all of the isolated RNA, meaning that expressed TCRB transcripts were what got sequenced. Deep immunoSEQ sequencing was applied to naive, central memory and regulatory T cell samples, giving an average of about 3.57 million total reads per sample. Sorted cells were lysed in RLT buffer and RNA was extracted with DNase-treated RNeasy Micro or Mini kits, depending on cell number. To prevent cross-contamination, every cell subset was processed on its own, while patient and healthy donor samples were processed together. Using the immunoSEQ multiplex PCR, TCRB sequences were amplified from cDNA into 87-bp fragments spanning the CDR3 region. Sequencing of the amplicons was performed on the Illumina HiSeq platform. The paper's processing steps were these. PCR bias was computationally corrected using synthetic template baselines, reads within Hamming distance 2 were collapsed, and singletons that could not be merged were discarded. By aligning reads against IMGT, V, D and J genes, CDR3 length, and insertions or deletions at six rearrangement sites were assigned. Within each subset, clonotype counts were normalized to sorted cell number, and only after that were true diversity and Gini coefficients computed with the tcR R package. The overlap coefficient, calculated on TCRB nucleotide sequences, was used to measure repertoire sharing. As a proxy for the pre-selection repertoire, out-of-frame TCRB sequences from naive cells were analyzed. TCRdb holds this immuneACCESS table with in-frame rearrangements only. Some clones are missing; in checked studies, unresolved V genes explain under half, and the rest has no known cause. V, J and clone size reflect that table, while D and trimming were determined from the DNA. Within this sample are nearly 250,000 clones, with 13% to 15% of them counted one time only. Approximately 0.024% of the sample is held by the ten biggest clonotypes.

Overall results and qualifications from the work: Because cDNA rather than genomic DNA was sequenced, highly expressing activated cells could have been over-represented, although no difference in activation and CD3 levels was found between groups. In all four CD4+ subsets, TCRB CDR3 length was moderately but significantly shorter in type 1 diabetes patients. At VDJ recombination sites, patients with type 1 diabetes made fewer insertions and deleted more nucleotides, a pattern implying thymic rearrangement abnormalities. HLA sub-analyses involved small numbers of individuals, so any influence of HLA type on TCRB rearrangement remained unresolved. Shorter templates might have been favored by PCR, but patient and control samples were amplified and corrected together, so both groups would have been affected equally by any skew. Naive, central memory and regulatory TCRB repertoires appeared to be more alike among patients than among healthy donors.

The chain is assembled from TRBV25-1 and TRBJ1-1; 5 matching bases give a weak D call of TRBD1. The source of this sequence is a woman between 40 and 50 years old in good health. Sequenced: naive CD4+ T cells from blood. This specimen's cell subset or site label, interpreted: true naive CD4+ T cells. The CDR3 region has the sequence CASSGLGGATEAFF. The nucleotide sequence is given as TGTGCCAGCAGTGGCCTAGGAGGGGCCACTGAAGCTTTCTTT. Extended through the reference TRBV25-1 and TRBJ1-1 proteins, this CDR3 yields the full variable domain: EADIYQTPRYLVIGTGKKITLECSQTMGHDKMYWYQQDPGMELHLIHYSYGVNSTEKGDLSSESTVSRIRTEHFPLTLESARPSHTSQYLCASSGLGGATEAFFGQGTRLTVV.